This T cell receptor beta chain was captured by sequencing in a study of molecular identifiers for immune sequencing clone quantification. Background on the study: RNA, taken in replicates from around 20,000 or 100,000 naive CD8 cells, was split five ways, with four sequenced.

In germline, CDR1 is DFQATT, CDR2 SNEGSKA (reference sequence). Trimming removed 3 bases at V and 0 bases at J, with 13 bases between. This CDR3 region has 15 residues. The study, taken as a whole, reports: Reportedly, one cell's Jurkat TCR RNA was detected within 1,100,000 naive CD8 cells.

This clonotype has ten or more counts. Its cognate antigen is unknown. Generation of bulk TCR libraries relied on previously described methods and listed TCR primers. TCRdb passed the PCR reads through MiXCR, listing each CDR3 protein once. The data show about 640,000 distinct CDR3 sequences, nearly 20% seen once. Material: naive CD8+ T cells from blood, with Jurkat cell RNA spiked in. Subset denoted: FACS-sorted CD8+CD4-CCR7+CD45RA+ naive T cells. The clonotype was recovered from a human donor in good health. Some libraries in this study had Jurkat cell RNA spiked in. This chain links TRBV20-1 with TRBJ2-3; D may be TRBD1 (6 bases). This chain's CDR3 is CSASIQGQSTDTQYF. The CDR3, as DNA: TGCAGTGCTAGTATTCAGGGGCAGAGCACAGATACGCAGTATTTT.